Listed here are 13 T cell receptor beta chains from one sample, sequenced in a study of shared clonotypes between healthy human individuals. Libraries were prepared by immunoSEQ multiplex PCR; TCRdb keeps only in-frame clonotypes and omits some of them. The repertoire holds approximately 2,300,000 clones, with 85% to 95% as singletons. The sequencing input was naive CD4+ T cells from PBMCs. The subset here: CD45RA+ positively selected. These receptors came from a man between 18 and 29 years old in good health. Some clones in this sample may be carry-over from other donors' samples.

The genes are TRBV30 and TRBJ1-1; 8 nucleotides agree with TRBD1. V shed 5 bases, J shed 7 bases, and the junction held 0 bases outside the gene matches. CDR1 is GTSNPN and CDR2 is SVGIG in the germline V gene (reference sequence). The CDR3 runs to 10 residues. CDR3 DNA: TGTGCCTGGGGACAGGGTGAAGCTTTCTTT. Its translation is CAWGQGEAFF.

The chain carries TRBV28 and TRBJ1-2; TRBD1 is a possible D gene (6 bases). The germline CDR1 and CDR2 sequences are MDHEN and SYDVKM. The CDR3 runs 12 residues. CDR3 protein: CATQGSIYGYTF. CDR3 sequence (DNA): TGTGCTACCCAGGGGTCTATCTATGGCTACACCTTC.

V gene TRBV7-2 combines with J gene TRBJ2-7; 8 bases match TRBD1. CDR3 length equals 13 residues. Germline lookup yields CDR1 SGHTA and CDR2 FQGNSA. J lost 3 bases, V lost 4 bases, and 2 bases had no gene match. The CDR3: CASSWTGNYEQYF. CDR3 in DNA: TGTGCCAGCAGCTGGACAGGGAACTACGAGCAGTACTTC.

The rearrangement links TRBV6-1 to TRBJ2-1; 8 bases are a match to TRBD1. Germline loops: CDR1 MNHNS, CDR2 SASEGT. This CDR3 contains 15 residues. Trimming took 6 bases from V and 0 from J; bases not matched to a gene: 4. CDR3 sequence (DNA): TGTGCCAGCAGGACAGGGGTGGGCTCCTACAATGAGCAGTTCTTC. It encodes CASRTGVGSYNEQFF.

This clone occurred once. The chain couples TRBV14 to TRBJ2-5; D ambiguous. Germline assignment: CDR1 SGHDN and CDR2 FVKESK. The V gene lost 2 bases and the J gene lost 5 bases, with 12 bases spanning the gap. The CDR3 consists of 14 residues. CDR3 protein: CASSQQLGLETQYF. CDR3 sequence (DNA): TGTGCCAGCAGCCAACAGCTAGGATTGGAGACCCAGTACTTC.

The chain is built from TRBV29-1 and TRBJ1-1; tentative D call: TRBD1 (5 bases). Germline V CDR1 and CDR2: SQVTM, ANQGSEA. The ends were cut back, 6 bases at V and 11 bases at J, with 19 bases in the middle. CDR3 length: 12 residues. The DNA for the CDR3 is TGCAGCGTCGCCCCTCCGGGGGTTAGGGCTTTCTTT. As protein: CSVAPPGVRAFF.

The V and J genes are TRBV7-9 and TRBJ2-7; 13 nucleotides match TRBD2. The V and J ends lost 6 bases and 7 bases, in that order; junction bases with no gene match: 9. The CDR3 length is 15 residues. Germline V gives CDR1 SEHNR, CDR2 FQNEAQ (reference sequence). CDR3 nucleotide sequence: TGTGCCAGCAGTGGCCGGACTAGCGGGAGCACGGAGCAGTACTTC. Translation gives CASSGRTSGSTEQYF.

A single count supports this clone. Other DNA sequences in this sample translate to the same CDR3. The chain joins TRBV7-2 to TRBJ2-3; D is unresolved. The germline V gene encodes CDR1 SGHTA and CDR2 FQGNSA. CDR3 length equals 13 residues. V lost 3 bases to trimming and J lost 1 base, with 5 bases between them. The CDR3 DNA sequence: TGTGCCAGCAGCTTGCAGGGCACAGATACGCAGTATTTT. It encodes CASSLQGTDTQYF.

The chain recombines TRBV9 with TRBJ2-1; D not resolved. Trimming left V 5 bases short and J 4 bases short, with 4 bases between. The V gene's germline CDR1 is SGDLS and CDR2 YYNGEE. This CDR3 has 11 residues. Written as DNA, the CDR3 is TGTGCCAGCAGTAGATACAATGAGCAGTTCTTC. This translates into CASSRYNEQFF.

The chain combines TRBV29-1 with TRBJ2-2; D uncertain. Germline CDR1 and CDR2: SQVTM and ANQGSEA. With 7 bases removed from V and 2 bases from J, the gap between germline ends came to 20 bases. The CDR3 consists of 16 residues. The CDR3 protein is CSASGRPRNNTGELFF. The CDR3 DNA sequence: TGCAGCGCTTCCGGACGTCCCAGGAACAACACCGGGGAGCTGTTTTTT.

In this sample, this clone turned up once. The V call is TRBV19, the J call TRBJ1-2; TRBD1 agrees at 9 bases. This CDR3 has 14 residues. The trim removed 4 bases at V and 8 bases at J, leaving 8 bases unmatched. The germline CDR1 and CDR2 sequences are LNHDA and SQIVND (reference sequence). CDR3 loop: CASSNLQGAWGYTF. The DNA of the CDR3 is TGTGCCAGTAGTAATTTACAGGGGGCTTGGGGCTACACCTTC.

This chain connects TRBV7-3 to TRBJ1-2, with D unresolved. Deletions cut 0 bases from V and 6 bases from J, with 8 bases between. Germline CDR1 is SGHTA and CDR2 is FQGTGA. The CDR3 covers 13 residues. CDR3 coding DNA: TGTGCCAGCAGCTTAACGGCCCATGATGGCTACACCTTC. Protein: CASSLTAHDGYTF.

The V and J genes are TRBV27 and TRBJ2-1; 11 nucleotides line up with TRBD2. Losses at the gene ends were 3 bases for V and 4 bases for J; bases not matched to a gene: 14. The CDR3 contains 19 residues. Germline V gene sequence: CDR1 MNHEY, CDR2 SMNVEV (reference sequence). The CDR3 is CASSFGRSRLAGIYNEQFF. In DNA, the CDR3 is TGTGCCAGCAGTTTTGGACGGTCCAGACTAGCGGGAATTTACAATGAGCAGTTCTTC.